This T cell receptor (beta chain) was obtained from a study of CXCR3-negative and CXCR3-positive naive CD8 T cells. Study-wide results and caveats: Cryopreserved PBMCs had partly decreased CXCR3 expression; fresh PBMCs were used in most assays. The TRBV-TRBJ usage of naive CXCR3-negative and CXCR3-positive cells was similar, but that of memory cells differed. Whereas both naive subsets had comparably high diversity, memory CD8+ cells had much lower diversity.

The authors made the TRB cDNA libraries by 5' RACE using UMI labels. TCRdb reprocessed the 5' RACE reads, with one entry per CDR3 protein and no DNA. This sample's table reports around 92,000 distinct CDR3 sequences. Germline V lookup: CDR1 SGHDN, CDR2 FVKESK. CDR3 length: 14 amino acids. As for this clonotype: The antigen is undetermined.

Sequenced: naive CXCR3- CD8+ T cells from blood. The subset here: CD45RO-CCR7+CD27+CD95- naive CD8+ T cells lacking CXCR3 (TNR3-). The origin of this receptor is a human donor in good health. Some clones in this sample may be carry-over from other donors' samples. V and J are TRBV14 and TRBJ1-1; TCRdb's D gene call, TRBD1, goes unchecked for lack of DNA. CDR3 residues: CASSQVGGRTEAFF.